This paragraph covers one TCR beta chain sequence. This clonotype was observed at least ten times. Its antigen is not yet known. It has no much larger one-base neighbor in the sample; base qualities were not kept. In the paper's terms, the time point label means: patch test 1, 2 weeks after DPC sensitization. This specimen's treatment or condition label, per the study, means: therapeutic diphenylcyclopropenone sensitization with weekly scalp DPC. Blood at each patch-test visit was drawn before the patch test was applied. Eligible patients were aged 18 to 70, diagnosed with alopecia, deemed suitable for DPC therapy, and excluded if pregnant. Unfractionated whole blood was collected in Tempus Blood RNA tubes, and total RNA was extracted from that blood. The library was produced with RACE. Sequencing was performed on a NextSeq 500. During library preparation, unique molecular identifiers were attached to individual cDNA molecules so that TCRs could be counted in a quantitative, reproducible way. Both TCR alpha and TCR beta chains were sequenced from each blood RNA sample. The authors' analysis ran thus. The median number of TCRs per sample was approximately 96,000, ranging from about 23,224 to 750,000. V, J and CDR3 annotation of the TCR reads was performed with the Decombinator software suite. Every sample was subsampled to the same number of TCRs (28,000) for the PS versus PT1 abundance plots. TCRs were defined as expanded if absent before sensitization and observed at least eight times at the 2-week time point. TCRdb handled the public reads itself, with Q25 trimming in fastp and clone calling in MiXCR, and kept productive beta chains. Each entry merges the rows of one CDR3 protein and shows their most common DNA and genes. These V and J calls derive from TCRdb rather than the authors' analysis. The sample yields about 380,000 distinct CDR3 sequences; 4% to 5.5% were counted once. The ten largest clones represent under 2.5% of the sample.

Compared with germline, V lacks 4 bases and J lacks 4 bases; bases without a gene match: 9. CDR1 and CDR2 are read off the germline V gene as SGHVS and FNYEAQ. The CDR3 has 16 amino acids, counting the end cysteine and phenylalanine. Solely the CDR3 DNA is kept, with 48 bases framed from the first base. This sample stems from a study of human T cells and chemical hapten exposure (TCRdb year 2021). Notes on the research overall: For sensitization, 2% DPC in acetone was applied to a roughly 2 cm by roughly 2 cm area of upper inner arm skin. Patch testing was done on the upper back using Finn chambers containing 0.01% DPC, and results were scored after 6 days according to International Contact Dermatitis Research Group standards. Libraries were pooled for sequencing, and variation in per-sample TCR yields was attributed mainly to small differences in library volumes within the pool. Alopecia areata with under or over 50% scalp involvement, alopecia totalis and alopecia universalis were represented in the patient cohort, which was mostly female. Weekly therapeutic DPC doses were additionally applied to the scalp of patients throughout the roughly 23-week study period. Patient blood was sampled pre-sensitization (week 0) and at 2, 6 and about 24 weeks after DPC sensitization. The study tracked peripheral blood TCR repertoire changes in vivo during primary and secondary sensitization to the hapten diphenylcyclopropenone (DPC) in alopecia patients. For TCR sequencing, blood came from some 31 alopecia patients at anywhere from one to four time points (pre-sensitization, 2, 6 and 24 weeks). What the research found in general, with its limitations: The number of PT1 expanded TCRs positively correlated with patch test score, significant at thresholds 8, 16 and 32 but not 4. Significantly more large CDR3 similarity clusters were formed by expanded TCRs than by pre-sensitization or healthy control sets, consistent with antigen-driven responses. No change with DPC sensitization was found in the number of TCRs above 1 in 1000 frequency, and no evidence of global repertoire structure alterations was found. After repeated subsampling, changes were observed in the strength of the expansion versus patch-test correlation and in the threshold at which the correlation became significant. Because every patient had alopecia, a presumed autoimmune disease, the patients' immune response might differ from that of healthy individuals.

This sequence uses TRBV7-6 and TRBJ2-3; TRBD2 fits 9 bases in the junction. The origin of this receptor is a woman between 45 and 60 years old with alopecia areata. Some clones in this sample may be carry-over from other donors' samples. The source material was whole blood, sampled in connection with sensitization to the hapten diphenylcyclopropenone (DPC). The nucleotide sequence is TGTGCCAGCAGCTCTCTGATGGCGGGAGGGTCAGATACGCAGTATTTT. This codes for CASSSLMAGGSDTQYF.